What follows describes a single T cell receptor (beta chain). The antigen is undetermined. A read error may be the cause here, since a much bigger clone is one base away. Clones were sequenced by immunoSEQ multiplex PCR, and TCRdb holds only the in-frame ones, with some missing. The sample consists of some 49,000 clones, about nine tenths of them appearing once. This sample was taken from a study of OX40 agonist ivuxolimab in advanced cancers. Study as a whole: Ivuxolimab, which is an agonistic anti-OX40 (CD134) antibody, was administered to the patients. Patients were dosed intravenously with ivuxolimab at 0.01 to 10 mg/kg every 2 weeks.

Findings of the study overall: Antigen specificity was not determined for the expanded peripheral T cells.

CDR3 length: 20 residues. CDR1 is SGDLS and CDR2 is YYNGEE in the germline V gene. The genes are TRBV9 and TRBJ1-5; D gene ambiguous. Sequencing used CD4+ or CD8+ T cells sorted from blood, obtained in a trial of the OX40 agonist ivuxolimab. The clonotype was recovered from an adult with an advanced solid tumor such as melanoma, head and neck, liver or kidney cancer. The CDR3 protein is CAGSVVTEVPHLPGGQPQHF. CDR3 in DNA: TGTGCCGGCAGCGTAGTGACCGAGGTACCCCATCTCCCAGGAGGGCAGCCCCAGCATTTT.